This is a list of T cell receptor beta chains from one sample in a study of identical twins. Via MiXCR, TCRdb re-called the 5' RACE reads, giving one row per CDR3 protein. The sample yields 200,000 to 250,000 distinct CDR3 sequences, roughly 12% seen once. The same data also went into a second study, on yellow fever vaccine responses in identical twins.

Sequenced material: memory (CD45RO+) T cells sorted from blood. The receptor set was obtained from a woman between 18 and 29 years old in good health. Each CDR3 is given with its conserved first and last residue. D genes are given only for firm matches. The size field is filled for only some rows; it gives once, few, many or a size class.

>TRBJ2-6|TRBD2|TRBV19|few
TGTGCCAGTAGTAGGGGCACTAGCGGGAGCTCTGGGGCCAACGTCCTGACTTTC
CASSRGTSGSSGANVLTF
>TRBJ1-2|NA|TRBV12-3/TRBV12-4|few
TGTGCCAGCAGTCCAGGGCGAGGCTACACCTTC
CASSPGRGYTF
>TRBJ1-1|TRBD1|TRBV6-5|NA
TGTGCCACTAAGGACAGGGTTTACACTGAAGCTTTCTTT
CATKDRVYTEAFF
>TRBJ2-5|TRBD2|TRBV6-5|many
TGTGCCAGCACCGAGGGGGTGAGACTAGCGGTACAAGAGACCCAGTACTTC
CASTEGVRLAVQETQYF
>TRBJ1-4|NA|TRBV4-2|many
TGTGCCAGCAGCCAAGCGGGGGCGGAGATTAATGAAAAACTGTTTTTT
CASSQAGAEINEKLFF
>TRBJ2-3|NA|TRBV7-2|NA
TGTGCCAGCAGCTCCGCCCGGCGAAGCACAGATACGCAGTATTTT
CASSSARRSTDTQYF
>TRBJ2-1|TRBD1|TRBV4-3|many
TGCGCCAGCAGCCCCTACATATGGACAGGGAATGAGCAGTTCTTC
CASSPYIWTGNEQFF
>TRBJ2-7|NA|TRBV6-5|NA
TGTGCCAGCAGTAACGGAGGGGCTAGGGGCTACGAGCAGTACTTC
CASSNGGARGYEQYF
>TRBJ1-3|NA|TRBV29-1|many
TGCAGCGCTCATCCGGGACCCCCCGTCCCGTTTAGTGAGGGAAACACCATATATTTT
CSAHPGPPVPFSEGNTIYF
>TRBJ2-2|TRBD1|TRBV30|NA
TGTGCCCGGGGGACAGGGCCGAGAACCGGGGAGCTGTTTTTT
CARGTGPRTGELFF
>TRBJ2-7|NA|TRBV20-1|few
TGCAGTGCTAAATTTGGGCCGCCCTACGAGCAGTACTTC
CSAKFGPPYEQYF
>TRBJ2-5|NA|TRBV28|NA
TGTGCCAGCAGTTCAGCGGGTGTAGAGACCCAGTACTTC
CASSSAGVETQYF
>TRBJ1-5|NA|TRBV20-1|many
TGCAGTGCTCGTAGTCAGGGTACGGACAATCAGCCCCAGCATTTT
CSARSQGTDNQPQHF
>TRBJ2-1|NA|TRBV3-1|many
TGTGCCAGCAGCCAAGGGTCCTACAATGAGCAGTTCTTC
CASSQGSYNEQFF
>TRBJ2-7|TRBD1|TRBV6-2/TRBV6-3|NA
TGTGCCAGCACCTCAGGGGGCATGGCCTACGAGCAGTACTTC
CASTSGGMAYEQYF
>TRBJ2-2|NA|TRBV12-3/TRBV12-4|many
TGTGCCAGCAGTCTCGCCGGGACAAAGAACACCGGGGAGCTGTTTTTT
CASSLAGTKNTGELFF
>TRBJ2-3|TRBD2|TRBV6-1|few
TGTGCCAGCAGTCAACGGGCGGGGGGGCAAGATACGCAGTATTTT
CASSQRAGGQDTQYF
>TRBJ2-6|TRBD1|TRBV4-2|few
TGTGCCAGCAGCCCGAGGGACAGAAAGGGCTCTGGGGCCAACGTCCTGACTTTC
CASSPRDRKGSGANVLTF
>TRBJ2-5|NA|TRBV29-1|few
TGCAGCGTTACCTCGGGACTTGGGGGGGAGACCCAGTACTTC
CSVTSGLGGETQYF
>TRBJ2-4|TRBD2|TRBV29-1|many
TGCAGCGCTGGGGGGGACCGACTGGGGAAAGACATTCAGTACTTC
CSAGGDRLGKDIQYF
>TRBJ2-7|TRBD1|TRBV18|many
TGTGCCAGCTCACCACAAACAGGGGGTCTCATCTACGAGCAGTACTTC
CASSPQTGGLIYEQYF
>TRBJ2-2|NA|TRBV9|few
TGTGCCAGCAGCGCCCGTGGAGCGGCCGGGGAGCTGTTTTTT
CASSARGAAGELFF
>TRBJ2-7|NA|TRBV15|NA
TGTGCCACCAGCAGAGATGAGGGGAAGGGCTCCTACGAGCAGTACTTC
CATSRDEGKGSYEQYF
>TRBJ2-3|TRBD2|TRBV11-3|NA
TGTGCCAGCAGCTTAGGAGGACTAGAGAACGAGGATACGCAGTATTTT
CASSLGGLENEDTQYF
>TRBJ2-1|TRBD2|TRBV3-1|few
TGTGCCAGCAGCCTTAGCGGGTTGGTCCACAATGAGCAGTTCTTC
CASSLSGLVHNEQFF
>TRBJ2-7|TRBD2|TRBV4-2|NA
TGTGCCAGCAGCCAACTTACTAGCGGCTACGAGCAGTACTTC
CASSQLTSGYEQYF
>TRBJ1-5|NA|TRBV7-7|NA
TGTGCTAGTTTCCGGGGCAATCAGCCCCAGCATTTT
CASFRGNQPQHF
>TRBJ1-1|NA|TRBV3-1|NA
TGTGCCAGCAGCCAAGACGCCCTTGAAGCTTTCTTT
CASSQDALEAFF
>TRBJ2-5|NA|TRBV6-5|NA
TGTGCCAGCAGTTATTTGGCGGGGAGGCAAGAGACCCAGTACTTC
CASSYLAGRQETQYF
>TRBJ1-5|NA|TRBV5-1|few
TGCGCCAGCAGCTTGGTTCCGGAGGGGCAGCCCCAGCATTTT
CASSLVPEGQPQHF
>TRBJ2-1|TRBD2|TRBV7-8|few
TGTGCCAGCAGCTTCGTCGCGGGGGGGCCGTTAAATGAGCAGTTCTTC
CASSFVAGGPLNEQFF
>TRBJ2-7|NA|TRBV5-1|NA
TGCGCCAGCAGCTTGCCCGGTACCCTCCACTACTACGAGCAGTACTTC
CASSLPGTLHYYEQYF
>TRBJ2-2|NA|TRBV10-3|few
TGTGCCATCAGTGGCTTGGCCGGGGAGCTGTTTTTT
CAISGLAGELFF
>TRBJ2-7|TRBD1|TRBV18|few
TGTGCCAGCTCCCCGGGACAGGGACAGCAGTACTTC
CASSPGQGQQYF
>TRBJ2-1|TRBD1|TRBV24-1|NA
TGTGCCACCAGTGAACCGGGACAGGGTAATGAGCAGTTCTTC
CATSEPGQGNEQFF
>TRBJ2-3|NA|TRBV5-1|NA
TGCGCCAGCAGTGTTAGGCTCCTCACAGATACGCAGTATTTT
CASSVRLLTDTQYF